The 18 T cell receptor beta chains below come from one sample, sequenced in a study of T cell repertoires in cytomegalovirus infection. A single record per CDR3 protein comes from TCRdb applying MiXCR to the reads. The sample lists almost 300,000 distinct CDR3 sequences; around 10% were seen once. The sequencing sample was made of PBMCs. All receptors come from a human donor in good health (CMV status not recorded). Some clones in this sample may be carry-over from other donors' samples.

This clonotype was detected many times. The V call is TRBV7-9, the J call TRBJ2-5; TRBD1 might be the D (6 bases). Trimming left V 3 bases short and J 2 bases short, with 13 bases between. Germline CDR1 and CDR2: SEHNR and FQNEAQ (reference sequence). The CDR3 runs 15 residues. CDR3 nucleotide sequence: TGTGCCAGCAGCTTCCCCAGGGGTACACAAGAGACCCAGTACTTC. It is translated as CASSFPRGTQETQYF.

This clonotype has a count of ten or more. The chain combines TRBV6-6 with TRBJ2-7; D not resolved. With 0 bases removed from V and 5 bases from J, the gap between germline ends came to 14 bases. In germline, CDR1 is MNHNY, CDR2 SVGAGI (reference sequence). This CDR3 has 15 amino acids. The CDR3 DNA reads TGTGCCAGCAGTTACTCTGTCGGGCAGAACCACGAGCAGTACGTC. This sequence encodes CASSYSVGQNHEQYV.

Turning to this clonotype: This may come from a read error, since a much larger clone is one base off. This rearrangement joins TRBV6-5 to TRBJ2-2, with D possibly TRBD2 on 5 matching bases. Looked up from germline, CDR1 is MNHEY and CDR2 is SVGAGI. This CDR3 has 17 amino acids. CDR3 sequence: CTSTLERHLANTGELFF. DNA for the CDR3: TGTACCAGCACCTTGGAGCGGCACCTCGCGAACACCGGGGAGCTGTTTTTT.

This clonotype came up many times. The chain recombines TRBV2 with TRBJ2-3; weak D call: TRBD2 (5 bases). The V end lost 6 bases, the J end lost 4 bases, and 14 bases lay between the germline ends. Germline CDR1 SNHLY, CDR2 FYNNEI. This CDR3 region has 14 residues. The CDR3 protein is CASRVYSDADTQYF. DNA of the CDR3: TGTGCCAGCAGGGTATATAGCGACGCAGATACGCAGTATTTT.

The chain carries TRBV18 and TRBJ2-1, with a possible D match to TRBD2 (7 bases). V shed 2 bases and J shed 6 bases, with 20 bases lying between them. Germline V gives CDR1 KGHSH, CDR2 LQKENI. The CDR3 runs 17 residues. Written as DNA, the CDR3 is TGTGCCAGCTCACCAACCCGAACCGGCGGGGGCCCCAATGAGCAGTTCTTC. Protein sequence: CASSPTRTGGGPNEQFF. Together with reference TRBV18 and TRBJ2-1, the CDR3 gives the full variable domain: NAGVMQNPRHLVRRRGQEARLRCSPMKGHSHVYWYRQLPEEGLKFMVYLQKENIIDESGMPKERFSAEFPKEGPSILRIQQVVRGDSAAYFCASSPTRTGGGPNEQFFGPGTRLTVL.

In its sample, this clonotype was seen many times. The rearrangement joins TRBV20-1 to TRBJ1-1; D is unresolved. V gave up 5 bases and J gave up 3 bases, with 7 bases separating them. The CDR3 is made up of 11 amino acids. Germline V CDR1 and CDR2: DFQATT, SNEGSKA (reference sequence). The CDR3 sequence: CSAGTYTEAFF. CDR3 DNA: TGCAGTGCTGGAACCTACACTGAAGCTTTCTTT.

The CDR3 bases are TGTGCCAGCAGCTTGGTTGGCGCTGCAGCCTACGAGCAGTACGTC. As protein: CASSLVGAAAYEQYV. This chain links TRBV5-5 with TRBJ2-7, with no clear D. V lost 0 bases, J lost 2 bases, and 12 bases lay in between. The length of the CDR3 is 15 residues. The germline V gene encodes CDR1 SGHKS and CDR2 YYEKEE (reference sequence).

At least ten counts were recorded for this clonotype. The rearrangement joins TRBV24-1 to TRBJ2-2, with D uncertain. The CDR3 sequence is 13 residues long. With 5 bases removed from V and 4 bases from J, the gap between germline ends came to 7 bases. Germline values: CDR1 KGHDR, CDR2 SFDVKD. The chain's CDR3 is CATSVHSTGELFF. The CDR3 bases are TGTGCCACCAGTGTCCACAGCACCGGGGAGCTGTTTTTT.

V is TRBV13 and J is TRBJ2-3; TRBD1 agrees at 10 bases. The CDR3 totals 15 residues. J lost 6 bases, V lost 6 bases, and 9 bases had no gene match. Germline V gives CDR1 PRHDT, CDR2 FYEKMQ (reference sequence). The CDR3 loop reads CASSFRDRGPDTQYF. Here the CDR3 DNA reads TGTGCCAGCAGTTTCCGGGACAGGGGTCCGGATACGCAGTATTTT. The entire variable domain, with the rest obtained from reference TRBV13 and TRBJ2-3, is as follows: AAGVIQSPRHLIKEKRETATLKCYPIPRHDTVYWYQQGPGQDPQFLISFYEKMQSDKGSIPDRFSAQQFSDYHSELNMSSLELGDSALYFCASSFRDRGPDTQYFGPGTRLTVL.

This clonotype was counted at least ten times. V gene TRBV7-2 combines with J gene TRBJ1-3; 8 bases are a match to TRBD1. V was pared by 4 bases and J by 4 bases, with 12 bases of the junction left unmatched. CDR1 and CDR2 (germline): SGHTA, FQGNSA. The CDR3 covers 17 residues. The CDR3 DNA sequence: TGTGCCAGCAGCTCGCTAGTGAGACAGGGGACAGGAAACACCATATATTTT. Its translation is CASSSLVRQGTGNTIYF.

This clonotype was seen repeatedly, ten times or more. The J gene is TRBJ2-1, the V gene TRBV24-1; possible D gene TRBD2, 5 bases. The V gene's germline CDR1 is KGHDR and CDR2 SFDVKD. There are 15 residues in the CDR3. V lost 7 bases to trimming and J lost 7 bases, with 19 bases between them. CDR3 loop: CATSNTIPGTNEQFF. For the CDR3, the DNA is TGTGCCACCAGCAATACGATACCGGGAACTAATGAGCAGTTCTTC.

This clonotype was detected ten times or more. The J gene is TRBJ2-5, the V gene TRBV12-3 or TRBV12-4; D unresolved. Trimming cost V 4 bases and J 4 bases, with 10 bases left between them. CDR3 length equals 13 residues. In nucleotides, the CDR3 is TGTGCCAGCAGTTCCCTCCTGGGAGAGACCCAGTACTTC. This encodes CASSSLLGETQYF.

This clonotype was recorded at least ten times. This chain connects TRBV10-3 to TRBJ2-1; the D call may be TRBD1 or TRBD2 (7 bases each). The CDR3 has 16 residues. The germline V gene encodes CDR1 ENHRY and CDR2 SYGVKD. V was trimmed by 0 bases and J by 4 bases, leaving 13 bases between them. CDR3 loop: CAISESSGGLYNEQFF. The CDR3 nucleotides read TGTGCCATCAGTGAGTCGTCAGGGGGACTATACAATGAGCAGTTCTTC.

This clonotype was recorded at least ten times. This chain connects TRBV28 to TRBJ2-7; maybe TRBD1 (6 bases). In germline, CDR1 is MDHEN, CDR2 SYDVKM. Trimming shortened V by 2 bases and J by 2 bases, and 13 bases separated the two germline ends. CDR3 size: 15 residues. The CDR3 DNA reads TGTGCCAGCAGTTTAGGGGGCCCATTTGCCTACGAGCAGTACGTC. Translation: CASSLGGPFAYEQYV.

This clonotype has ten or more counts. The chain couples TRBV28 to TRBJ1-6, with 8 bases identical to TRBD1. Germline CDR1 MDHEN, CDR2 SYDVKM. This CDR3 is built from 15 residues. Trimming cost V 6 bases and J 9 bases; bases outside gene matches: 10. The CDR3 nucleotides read TGTGCCAGCAGCACGACAGGGGTCCTTCGTTCACCCCTCCACTTT. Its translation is CASSTTGVLRSPLHF.

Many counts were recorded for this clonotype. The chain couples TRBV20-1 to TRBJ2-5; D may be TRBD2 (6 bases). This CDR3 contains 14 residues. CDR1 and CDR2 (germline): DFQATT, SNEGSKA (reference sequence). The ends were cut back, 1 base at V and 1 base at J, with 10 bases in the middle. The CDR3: CSARGRGVQETQYF. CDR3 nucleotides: TGCAGTGCTAGAGGGCGCGGGGTCCAAGAGACCCAGTACTTC.

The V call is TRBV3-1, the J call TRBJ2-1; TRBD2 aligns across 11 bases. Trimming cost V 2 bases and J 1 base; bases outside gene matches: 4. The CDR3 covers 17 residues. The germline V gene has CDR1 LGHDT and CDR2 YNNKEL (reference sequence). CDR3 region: CASSQTSGGGSYNEQFF. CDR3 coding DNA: TGTGCCAGCAGCCAAACTAGCGGGGGAGGGTCCTACAATGAGCAGTTCTTC.

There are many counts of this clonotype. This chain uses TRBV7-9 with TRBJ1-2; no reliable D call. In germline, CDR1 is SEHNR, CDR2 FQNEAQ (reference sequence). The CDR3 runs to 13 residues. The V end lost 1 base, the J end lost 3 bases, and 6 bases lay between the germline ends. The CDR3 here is CASSLEADYGYTF. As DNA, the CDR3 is TGTGCCAGCAGCTTAGAAGCAGACTATGGCTACACCTTC.